Detailed here is one T cell receptor beta chain. The antigen it recognizes is unknown. No base-level quality is on record; no much larger clone is a single base apart. This sample was included in a study of blood T cell repertoires in COVID-19 (dated by TCRdb to the early 2020s). Broadly, across the study: Collaborator samples came from the United States, Italy and Spain and covered acute and convalescent phases of COVID-19. The material from the prospective study consisted of cDNA or gDNA derived from T cells, B-cell-depleted T cells, or PBMCs. The dataset comprised deeply sampled blood TCRbeta repertoires from subjects exposed to, actively infected with, or recovered from COVID-19. A freely available public database, intended as a resource for researchers studying the immune response to SARS-CoV-2, is where the repertoires were released. Samples were obtained from the ongoing ImmuneRACE study (first 160 participants) and from 1,200 or so subjects provided by 6 global collaborators. The sample metadata nearly always contained a de-identified subject ID, COVID-19 status, age in years and sex. Where HLA class I and class II types were available, the types were taken from metadata supplied by the sample provider, not from assay-based typing.

As encoded in the germline V gene (reference sequence), CDR1 is LNHDA while CDR2 is SQIVND. V is cut by 3 bases and J by 5 bases, and the space between the germline ends is 13 bases. The CDR3 measures 15 amino acids from cysteine to phenylalanine. The entry retains the CDR3 DNA only, 45 bases that are in frame from base 1. TCRbeta CDR3 regions were amplified from genomic DNA using the immunoSEQ Assay, a bias-controlled multiplex PCR. Under the source paper's analysis protocol: Nucleated cell counts per sample were estimated from amplification of reference gene primers within the assay. Sequence reads were collapsed and filtered to measure the absolute abundance of every unique TCRbeta CDR3 rearrangement. For each sample, productive Simpson clonality was calculated by taking the square root of Simpson's diversity index across productive rearrangements. The table was pulled from immuneACCESS by TCRdb, which kept in-frame rearrangements only. Such tables lose some clones; where checked, under half of the loss comes from unresolved V genes, and the rest has no known cause. That table gives V, J and clone size, and the DNA gave D and trimming. The sample table shows roughly 160,000 clones, and more than 70% are seen once. About 19% of the sample belongs to the ten largest clones.

What the research found in general, with its limitations: The amount of clinical and demographic metadata varied by source and participant and was provided uncurated.

A second Seattle source provided samples from volunteer blood donors who had recovered from COVID-19. Whole blood was collected in K2EDTA tubes by collaborating institutions according to the institutions' own protocols. Collaborator samples were shipped for TCRbeta analysis as frozen whole blood, isolated PBMCs, or DNA extracted from either sample type. This TCR came from a woman in her 70s who had recovered from COVID-19. The specimen was peripheral blood. The sequence joins TRBV19 to TRBJ2-2; a tentative D match to TRBD2 spans 7 bases. The bases are TGTGCCAGTAGTATTCGGGGGGCACTTACCGGGGAGCTGTTTTTT. Its translation reads: CASSIRGALTGELFF.